These 28 T cell receptor beta chains were all obtained from the same sample, sequenced in a study of T cells in Graves' hyperthyroidism and ophthalmopathy. RNA transcripts gave rise to amplified TCR beta CDR3 regions. The HTBI set primed first-round TCR CDR3 RT-PCR. In TCRdb, the multiplex PCR reads were re-called with MiXCR into one record per CDR3 protein. This sample has hundreds of thousands of distinct CDR3 sequences; over 12% occur once, and the top ten carry around 4.1%. The sample taken for sequencing was blood. These receptor sequences come from a middle-aged woman with Graves' ophthalmopathy.

The chain has TRBV19 and TRBJ1-2, with 9 bases identical to TRBD1. Germline CDR1 and CDR2: LNHDA and SQIVND (reference sequence). V trimming: 7 bases; J trimming: 5 bases; junction bases outside the gene matches: 8. CDR3 length: 14 residues. The CDR3 DNA is TGTGCCAGTACGGCAGAGGACAGGGGATATGGCTACACCTTC. This encodes CASTAEDRGYGYTF. Full variable domain (remainder filled in from reference TRBV19 and TRBJ1-2): DGGITQSPKYLFRKEGQNVTLSCEQNLNHDAMYWYRQDPGQGLRLIYYSQIVNDFQKGDIAEGYSVSREKKESFPLTVTSAQKNPTAFYLCASTAEDRGYGYTFGSGTRLTVV.

This clonotype was seen many times. The rearrangement joins TRBV19 to TRBJ1-1; D might be TRBD1 (6 bases). CDR3 length equals 15 residues. The germline V and J ends were trimmed by 7 bases and 1 base, with 16 bases remaining between them. The germline V gene encodes CDR1 LNHDA and CDR2 SQIVND (reference sequence). CDR3 protein: CASKGGESPNTEAFF. CDR3 bases: TGTGCCAGTAAGGGGGGGGAGTCTCCGAACACTGAAGCTTTCTTT. Together with reference TRBV19 and TRBJ1-1, the CDR3 gives the full variable domain: DGGITQSPKYLFRKEGQNVTLSCEQNLNHDAMYWYRQDPGQGLRLIYYSQIVNDFQKGDIAEGYSVSREKKESFPLTVTSAQKNPTAFYLCASKGGESPNTEAFFGQGTRLTVV.

This clonotype was recorded many times. The rearrangement links TRBV5-1 to TRBJ1-1; possible D gene TRBD1, 6 bases. Germline V gives CDR1 SGHRS, CDR2 YFSETQ. V lost 1 base, J lost 8 bases, and 9 bases lay in between. The length of the CDR3 is 12 residues. The CDR3 DNA follows: TGCGCCAGCAGCTTGATGGGGGGCGAAGCTTTCTTT. Protein: CASSLMGGEAFF.

This chain joins TRBV5-1 and TRBJ2-5; D gene ambiguous. CDR1 is SGHRS and CDR2 is YFSETQ in the germline V gene. Trimming removed 0 bases from V and 2 bases from J, with 14 bases in between. The CDR3 covers 16 residues. The CDR3 region is CASSLEVGRQQETQYF. The CDR3 DNA reads as TGCGCCAGCAGCTTGGAAGTAGGCAGACAACAAGAGACCCAGTACTTC. Variable domain in full (rest from reference TRBV5-1 and TRBJ2-5): KAGVTQTPRYLIKTRGQQVTLSCSPISGHRSVSWYQQTPGQGLQFLFEYFSETQRNKGNFPGRFSGRQFSNSRSEMNVSTLELGDSALYLCASSLEVGRQQETQYFGPGTRLLVL.

This clonotype came up many times. The rearrangement links TRBV10-3 to TRBJ1-1; a possible D gene is TRBD1 (5 bases). This CDR3 has 14 residues. V dropped 2 bases and J dropped 0 bases, with 7 bases sitting between them. Germline V gene data show CDR1 as ENHRY and CDR2 as SYGVKD. The CDR3: CAISEGGVNTEAFF. DNA for the CDR3: TGTGCCATCAGTGAGGGGGGAGTGAACACTGAAGCTTTCTTT.

This clonotype has at least ten counts. For the CDR3, the DNA is TGTGCCAGCAGCTGGGACAGGGGGCGTCTTGGCACGCAGTACTTC. Protein product: CASSWDRGRLGTQYF. The V and J genes are TRBV7-2 and TRBJ2-7; 12 nucleotides align to TRBD1. The CDR3 spans 15 residues. Losses at the gene ends were 4 bases for V and 9 bases for J; bases not matched to a gene: 10. CDR1 is SGHTA and CDR2 is FQGNSA in the germline V gene. The entire variable domain, with the rest obtained from reference TRBV7-2 and TRBJ2-7, is as follows: GAGVSQSPSNKVTEKGKDVELRCDPISGHTALYWYRQSLGQGLEFLIYFQGNSAPDKSGLPSDRFSAERTGGSVSTLTIQRTQQEDSAVYLCASSWDRGRLGTQYFGPGTRLTVT.

This clonotype was recorded at least ten times. The V and J genes are TRBV28 and TRBJ2-3; TRBD1 matches 8 bases. CDR3 size: 16 residues. Germline-derived CDR1 and CDR2 are MDHEN and SYDVKM. J was trimmed by 2 bases and V by 4 bases; bases with no gene match: 8. The CDR3 coding sequence is TGTGCCAGCAGTTCGGTGGACAGGGCGTACACAGATACGCAGTATTTT. It codes for CASSSVDRAYTDTQYF.

This clonotype was detected many times. The chain has TRBV6-1 and TRBJ1-2; D uncertain. The CDR3 length is 16 residues. V gave up 8 bases and J gave up 3 bases, with 22 bases separating them. Germline V CDR1 and CDR2: MNHNS, SASEGT. Written as DNA, the CDR3 is TGTGCCAGCGCGGGCCTTCGGGAGAAGTTTTACTATGGCTACACCTTC. Residues: CASAGLREKFYYGYTF.

In this sample, this clonotype turned up many times. This rearrangement joins TRBV20-1 to TRBJ2-7; possibly TRBD1 or TRBD2 for D (5 bases each). Trimming shortened V by 1 base and J by 4 bases, and 8 bases separated the two germline ends. Germline V CDR1 and CDR2: DFQATT, SNEGSKA (reference sequence). The CDR3 covers 12 residues. CDR3 nucleotides: TGCAGTGCTAGAGCATGGGGGTACGAGCAGTACTTC. This encodes CSARAWGYEQYF.

This clonotype was seen more than once but under ten times. The chain combines TRBV28 with TRBJ2-5; possible D gene TRBD2, 5 bases. Between the trimmed V and J ends, which lost 3 bases and 5 bases, there was a span of 13 bases. CDR3 length: 14 residues. Germline V gene sequence: CDR1 MDHEN, CDR2 SYDVKM. The CDR3 DNA reads TGTGCCAGCAGTTTTGTCACGGGGTGGGAGACCCAGTACTTC. It codes for CASSFVTGWETQYF. The variable domain in full, completed from reference TRBV28 and TRBJ2-5, reads DVKVTQSSRYLVKRTGEKVFLECVQDMDHENMFWYRQDPGLGLRLIYFSYDVKMKEKGDIPEGYSVSREKKERFSLILESASTNQTSMYLCASSFVTGWETQYFGPGTRLLVL.

In its sample, this clonotype was seen many times. This chain connects TRBV7-2 to TRBJ2-7, with D possibly TRBD2 on 6 matching bases. The V end was cut by 0 bases, the J end by 8 bases, with 14 bases between. CDR3 length: 14 amino acids. Looked up from germline, CDR1 is SGHTA and CDR2 is FQGNSA. In DNA, the CDR3 is TGTGCCAGCAGCTTAGCAGGAGGGACCCGCCAGCAGTACTTC. It is translated as CASSLAGGTRQQYF.

This clonotype was observed many times. The rearrangement uses TRBV27 and TRBJ2-7; TRBD2 agrees at 9 bases. This CDR3 comprises 14 residues. Germline V gives CDR1 MNHEY, CDR2 SMNVEV (reference sequence). V dropped 3 bases and J dropped 2; count of bases not matched to a gene: 2. The CDR3 region is CASSFSGSPYEQYF. CDR3 nucleotides: TGTGCCAGCAGTTTTAGCGGGAGTCCCTACGAGCAGTACTTC.

This clonotype appeared many times. The chain joins TRBV6-1 to TRBJ1-5; D might be TRBD1 (6 bases). V lost 7 bases to trimming and J lost 5 bases, with 18 bases between them. This CDR3 spans 15 amino acids. CDR1 is MNHNS, CDR2 SASEGT, per germline. CDR3 DNA: TGTGCCAGCACAAACCCCGGACAGCTTCATCAGCCCCAGCATTTT. Encoded protein: CASTNPGQLHQPQHF.

This clonotype was seen at least ten times. The J gene is TRBJ2-7, the V gene TRBV20-1, with D perhaps TRBD2 (6 bases). V lost 6 bases and J lost 0, with 15 bases in between. Germline V gene sequence: CDR1 DFQATT, CDR2 SNEGSKA (reference sequence). CDR3 size: 14 residues. The CDR3 DNA reads TGCAGTGCCCAGTCTGGGGGGATCTCCTACGAGCAGTACTTC. Its protein product is CSAQSGGISYEQYF.

In this sample, this clonotype turned up many times. This chain links TRBV11-1 with TRBJ2-5; D not certain. CDR1 is SGHAT, CDR2 FQDESV, per germline (reference sequence). CDR3 length equals 19 residues. Trimming pared 2 bases from V and 5 bases from J, leaving 27 bases between. CDR3 nucleotide sequence: TGTGCCAGCAGCTTATCACCGCGGTGGTCTTACCAACATGGGGAGACCCAGTACTTC. Translation gives CASSLSPRWSYQHGETQYF.

This clonotype has a count of ten or more. The chain links TRBV19 to TRBJ1-1; D unclear. The CDR3 spans 15 residues. The germline V gene has CDR1 LNHDA and CDR2 SQIVND (reference sequence). The germline V and J ends were trimmed by 3 bases and 0 bases, with 11 bases remaining between them. CDR3 amino acids: CASSISRRVNTEAFF. The CDR3 coding sequence is TGTGCCAGTAGTATTTCCCGCAGAGTGAACACTGAAGCTTTCTTT.

The sample holds many counts of this clonotype. The rearrangement links TRBV7-2 to TRBJ2-2, with 7 bases that match TRBD2. Germline lookup yields CDR1 SGHTA and CDR2 FQGNSA. The CDR3 has 15 amino acids. Losses at the gene ends were 5 bases for V and 5 bases for J; bases not matched to a gene: 8. This CDR3 reads CASSPGLTGTGELFF. The CDR3 DNA reads as TGTGCCAGCAGCCCGGGACTAACTGGTACCGGGGAGCTGTTTTTT. The whole variable domain, remainder taken from reference TRBV7-2 and TRBJ2-2, is GAGVSQSPSNKVTEKGKDVELRCDPISGHTALYWYRQSLGQGLEFLIYFQGNSAPDKSGLPSDRFSAERTGGSVSTLTIQRTQQEDSAVYLCASSPGLTGTGELFFGEGSRLTVL.

Concerning this clonotype itself: This may be a read error: a much more frequent sequence differs by one nucleotide. J is TRBJ1-1 and V is TRBV13, with TRBD1 matching 8 bases. Germline-derived CDR1 and CDR2 are PRHDT and FYEKMQ (reference sequence). CDR3 length equals 15 residues. V shed 1 base, J shed 1 base, and the junction held 2 bases outside the gene matches. Here the CDR3 DNA reads TGTGCCAGCAGCTTAGAGGACAGGGAGAACACTGAAGCTTTCTTT. The encoded protein is CASSLEDRENTEAFF.

This clonotype has at least ten counts. The chain recombines TRBV28 with TRBJ2-4; 8 positions agree with TRBD1. The germline gives CDR1 MDHEN, CDR2 SYDVKM. The CDR3 is 14 residues long. The J segment lost 8 bases and the V segment lost 2 bases, leaving 5 bases of the junction unmatched. CDR3 sequence (DNA): TGTGCCAGCAGTTTACCGGACAGGGTTGACATTCAGTACTTC. It codes for CASSLPDRVDIQYF.

This chain connects TRBV28 to TRBJ2-5; 10 nucleotides agree with TRBD2. This CDR3 comprises 13 residues. Trimming at V came to 7 bases and at J to 4 bases, leaving 3 bases not matched to a gene. CDR1 and CDR2 from the germline V gene are MDHEN and SYDVKM. The CDR3 reads CASTSSGGETQYF. Here the CDR3 DNA reads TGTGCCAGCACCTCTAGCGGGGGAGAGACCCAGTACTTC.

This clonotype has ten or more counts. This chain connects TRBV20-1 to TRBJ2-5; 9 nucleotides line up with TRBD1. The CDR3 runs to 15 residues. J gave up 1 base and V 3 bases, and 6 bases lay outside the gene matches. Germline CDR1 and CDR2: DFQATT and SNEGSKA (reference sequence). CDR3 amino acids: CSASTTGGFQETQYF. CDR3 DNA sequence: TGCAGTGCTAGCACGACAGGGGGGTTCCAAGAGACCCAGTACTTC.

This clonotype has more than one count but fewer than ten. This rearrangement joins TRBV29-1 to TRBJ2-7, with 11 bases identical to TRBD2. With V trimmed by 6 bases and J by 4 bases, 2 bases remained unmatched. CDR1 and CDR2 (germline): SQVTM, ANQGSEA. The length of the CDR3 is 12 residues. The CDR3 sequence is CSVTSGIYEQYF. As DNA, the CDR3 is TGCAGCGTGACTAGCGGGATTTACGAGCAGTACTTC.

The chain uses TRBV7-2 and TRBJ2-7, with 7 bases identical to TRBD1. Trimming at V came to 5 bases and at J to 0 bases, leaving 7 bases not matched to a gene. The CDR3 totals 15 residues. Germline loops: CDR1 SGHTA, CDR2 FQGNSA. The CDR3 loop reads CASSQAAGGSYEQYF. The DNA of the CDR3 is TGTGCCAGCAGCCAAGCTGCAGGGGGCTCCTACGAGCAGTACTTC. Full variable domain (rest looked up from reference TRBV7-2 and TRBJ2-7): GAGVSQSPSNKVTEKGKDVELRCDPISGHTALYWYRQSLGQGLEFLIYFQGNSAPDKSGLPSDRFSAERTGGSVSTLTIQRTQQEDSAVYLCASSQAAGGSYEQYFGPGTRLTVT.

In its sample, this clonotype was seen many times. The genes are TRBV19 and TRBJ1-1; D gene uncertain. The CDR3 runs 14 residues. Germline loops: CDR1 LNHDA, CDR2 SQIVND (reference sequence). The V end lost 7 bases, the J end lost 1 base, and 13 bases lay between the germline ends. CDR3 sequence reads: CASNYRSRNTEAFF. The CDR3 region has the DNA TGTGCCAGTAATTATCGGTCAAGGAACACTGAAGCTTTCTTT.

Ten or more counts support this clonotype. The V call is TRBV20-1, the J call TRBJ1-1, with 7 positions matching TRBD1. The J segment lost 1 base and the V segment lost 2 bases, leaving 7 bases of the junction unmatched. Germline lookup yields CDR1 DFQATT and CDR2 SNEGSKA (reference sequence). The CDR3 extends over 15 amino acids. CDR3 nucleotides: TGCAGTGCTAGAACCCCGGGACAGACGAACACTGAAGCTTTCTTT. Its translation: CSARTPGQTNTEAFF.

This clonotype was detected ten times or more. The chain links TRBV6-5 to TRBJ2-7, with a tentative D call TRBD2 (6 bases). CDR1 and CDR2 from the germline V gene are MNHEY and SVGAGI. The V end lost 0 bases, the J end lost 4 bases, and 13 bases lay between the germline ends. CDR3 length equals 15 residues. The CDR3 nucleotides are TGTGCCAGCAGTTACTCGGCACTAGCCCCTTACGAGCAGTACTTC. This gives the protein CASSYSALAPYEQYF.

This clonotype showed up many times. The chain has TRBV19 and TRBJ1-6, with 8 bases aligning to TRBD1. V dropped 5 bases and J dropped 10; count of bases not matched to a gene: 7. Germline lookup yields CDR1 LNHDA and CDR2 SQIVND (reference sequence). The CDR3 has 14 residues. CDR3 coding DNA: TGTGCCAGTAGTCTTGGACAGGGCGGGTCACCCCTCCACTTT. Its translation: CASSLGQGGSPLHF.

This clonotype has at least ten counts. The chain has TRBV4-1 and TRBJ2-7, with unresolved D. Trimming removed 4 bases at V and 2 bases at J, with 21 bases between. The CDR3 loop spans 17 amino acids. Germline V lookup: CDR1 MGHRA, CDR2 YSYEKL. This CDR3 is CASSLTLGSTVAYEQYF. Written as DNA, the CDR3 is TGCGCCAGCAGCCTTACCCTAGGGTCTACGGTGGCCTACGAGCAGTACTTC.